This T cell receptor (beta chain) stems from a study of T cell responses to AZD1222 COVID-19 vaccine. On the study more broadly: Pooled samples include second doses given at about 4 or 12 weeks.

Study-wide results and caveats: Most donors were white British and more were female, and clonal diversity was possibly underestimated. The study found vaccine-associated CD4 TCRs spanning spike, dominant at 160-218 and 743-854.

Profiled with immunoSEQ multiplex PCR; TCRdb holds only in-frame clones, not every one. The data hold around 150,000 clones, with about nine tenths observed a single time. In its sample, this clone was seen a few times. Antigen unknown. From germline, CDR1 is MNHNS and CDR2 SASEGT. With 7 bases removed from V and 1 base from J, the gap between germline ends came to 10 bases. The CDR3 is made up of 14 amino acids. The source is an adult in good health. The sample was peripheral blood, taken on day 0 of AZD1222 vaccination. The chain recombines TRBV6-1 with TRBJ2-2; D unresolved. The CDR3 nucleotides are TGTGCCAGCACTAGGGCGAAGAACACCGGGGAGCTGTTTTTT. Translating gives CASTRAKNTGELFF.